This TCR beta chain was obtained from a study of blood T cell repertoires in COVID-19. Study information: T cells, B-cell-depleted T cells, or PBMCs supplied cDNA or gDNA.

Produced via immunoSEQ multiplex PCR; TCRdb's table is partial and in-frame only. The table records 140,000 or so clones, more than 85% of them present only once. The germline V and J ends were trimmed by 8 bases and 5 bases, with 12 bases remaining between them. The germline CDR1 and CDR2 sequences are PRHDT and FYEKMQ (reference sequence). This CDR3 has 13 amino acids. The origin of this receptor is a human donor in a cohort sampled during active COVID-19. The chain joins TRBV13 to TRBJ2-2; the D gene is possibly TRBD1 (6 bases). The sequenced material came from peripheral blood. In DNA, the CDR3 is TGTGCCAGCGGGCAGGGGATAACCGGGGAGCTGTTTTTT. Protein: CASGQGITGELFF.